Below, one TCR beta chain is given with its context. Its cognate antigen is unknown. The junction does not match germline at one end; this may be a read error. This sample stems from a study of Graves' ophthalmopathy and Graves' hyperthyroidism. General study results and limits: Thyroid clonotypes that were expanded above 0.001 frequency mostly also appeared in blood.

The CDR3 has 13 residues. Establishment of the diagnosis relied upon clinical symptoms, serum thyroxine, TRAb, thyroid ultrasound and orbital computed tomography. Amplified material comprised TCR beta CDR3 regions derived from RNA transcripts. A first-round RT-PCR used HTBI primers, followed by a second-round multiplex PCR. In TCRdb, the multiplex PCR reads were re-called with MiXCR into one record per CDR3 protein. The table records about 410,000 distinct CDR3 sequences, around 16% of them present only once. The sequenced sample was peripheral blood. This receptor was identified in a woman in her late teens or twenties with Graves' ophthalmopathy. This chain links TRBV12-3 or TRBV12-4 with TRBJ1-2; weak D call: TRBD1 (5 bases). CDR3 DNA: TGTGGCAGCAGTTTTGAGGGGTTCTATGGCTACACCTTC. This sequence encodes CGSSFEGFYGYTF.